Each of the 5 T cell receptor beta chains below was sequenced from the same sample in a study of shared clonotypes between healthy human individuals. TCRdb's table, derived via immunoSEQ multiplex PCR, lists solely in-frame clones and lacks some. Seen here are about 1.5 million clones, roughly 96% observed once, and the top ten hold roughly 1.2%. Sequencing input: naive CD4+ T cells sorted from blood. Described subset: CD45RA+ positively selected. All receptors derive from a young man in good health.

The rearrangement links TRBV4-2 to TRBJ2-7, with D hard to call. Trimming took off 0 bases at V and 5 bases at J, with 17 bases between the two ends. The CDR3 extends over 16 amino acids. Germline-derived CDR1 and CDR2 are LGHNA and YNFKEQ. DNA for the CDR3: TGTGCCAGCAGCCAAGATCTGCCCCAGAGTGCCGACGAGCAGTACTTC. Translated, it gives CASSQDLPQSADEQYF.

The chain links TRBV28 to TRBJ1-1; D uncertain. Germline CDR1 MDHEN, CDR2 SYDVKM. The CDR3 covers 11 residues. The V end was cut by 6 bases, the J end by 10 bases, with 12 bases between. CDR3 amino acids: CASSSVKGAFF. The CDR3 coding sequence is TGTGCCAGCAGCTCCGTCAAAGGAGCTTTCTTT.

The rearrangement links TRBV15 to TRBJ1-4, with D perhaps TRBD1 (6 bases). V lost 7 bases to trimming and J lost 5 bases, with 17 bases between them. The CDR3 is made up of 15 amino acids. Looked up from germline, CDR1 is LNHNV and CDR2 is YYDKDF (reference sequence). CDR3 DNA sequence: TGTGCCACCATTAACTTGGGGGCTCTGAATGAAAAACTGTTTTTT. The encoded protein is CATINLGALNEKLFF.

The chain's CDR3 is CSVETGKQAFF. CDR3 DNA sequence: TGCAGCGTTGAAACGGGGAAGCAAGCTTTCTTT. The chain is built from TRBV29-1 and TRBJ1-1; D gene ambiguous. The CDR3 length is 11 residues. Trimming shortened V by 2 bases and J by 9 bases, and 10 bases separated the two germline ends. Looked up from germline, CDR1 is SQVTM and CDR2 is ANQGSEA. The full variable domain, its missing parts supplied by reference TRBV29-1 and TRBJ1-1, is SAVISQKPSRDICQRGTSLTIQCQVDSQVTMMFWYRQQPGQSLTLIATANQGSEATYESGFVIDKFPISRPNLTFSTLTVSNMSPEDSSIYLCSVETGKQAFFGQGTRLTVV.

The J gene is TRBJ1-4, the V gene TRBV4-1; 7 bases align to TRBD1. V lost 4 bases and J lost 1; bases outside the gene matches: 6. Germline V gene sequence: CDR1 MGHRA, CDR2 YSYEKL. The CDR3 extends over 16 amino acids. In DNA form, the CDR3 reads TGCGCCAGCAGCCTTCTGACAGGGTTAACTAATGAAAAACTGTTTTTT. The encoded protein is CASSLLTGLTNEKLFF.